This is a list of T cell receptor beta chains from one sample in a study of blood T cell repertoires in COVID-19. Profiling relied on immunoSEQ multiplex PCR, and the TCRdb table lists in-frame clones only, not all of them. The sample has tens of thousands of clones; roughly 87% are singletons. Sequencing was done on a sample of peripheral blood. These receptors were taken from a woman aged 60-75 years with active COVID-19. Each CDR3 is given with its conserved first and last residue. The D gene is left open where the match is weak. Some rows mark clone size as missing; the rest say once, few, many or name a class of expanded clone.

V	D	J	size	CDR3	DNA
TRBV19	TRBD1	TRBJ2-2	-	CASHPRWDRGHGELFF	TGTGCCAGCCACCCTCGGTGGGACAGGGGACACGGGGAGCTGTTTTTT
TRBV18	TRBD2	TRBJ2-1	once	CASSDTSGSSYNEQFF	TGTGCCAGCTCGGATACTAGCGGGAGCTCCTACAATGAGCAGTTCTTC
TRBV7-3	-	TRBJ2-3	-	CASSPGTEDTQYF	TGTGCCAGCAGCCCAGGCACGGAAGATACGCAGTATTTT
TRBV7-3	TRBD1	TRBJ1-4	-	CASSLTGGQSEKLFF	TGTGCCAGCAGCTTAACGGGGGGACAGAGTGAAAAACTGTTTTTT
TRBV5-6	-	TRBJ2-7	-	CASSLALEYHYEQYF	TGTGCCAGCAGCTTGGCCCTCGAGTACCACTACGAGCAGTACTTC
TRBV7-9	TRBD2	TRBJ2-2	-	CASSETSGRGPGELFF	TGTGCCAGCAGCGAGACTAGCGGGAGAGGTCCCGGGGAGCTGTTTTTT
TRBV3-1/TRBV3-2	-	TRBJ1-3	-	CASSQTVSGNTIYF	TGTGCCAGCAGCCAAACAGTCTCTGGAAACACCATATATTTT
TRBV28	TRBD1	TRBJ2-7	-	CASSSSGKGAREQYF	TGTGCCAGCAGTTCGAGCGGAAAGGGGGCGAGAGAGCAGTACTTC
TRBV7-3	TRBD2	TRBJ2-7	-	CASGGGGTSYEQYF	TGTGCCAGCGGCGGGGGGGGAACCTCCTACGAGCAGTACTTC
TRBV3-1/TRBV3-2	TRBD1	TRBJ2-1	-	CASSPGQGRMSYNEQFF	TGTGCCAGCAGCCCCGGACAGGGCAGGATGTCCTACAATGAGCAGTTCTTC
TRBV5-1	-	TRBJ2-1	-	CASSLNPPSRGNNEQFF	TGCGCCAGCAGCTTGAACCCCCCGAGTAGGGGGAATAATGAGCAGTTCTTC
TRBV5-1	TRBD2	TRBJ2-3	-	CASAGVAGTDTQYF	TGCGCCAGCGCGGGAGTGGCGGGCACAGATACGCAGTATTTT
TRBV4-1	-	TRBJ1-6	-	CASSQNRVGSPLHF	TGCGCCAGCAGCCAGAACAGGGTAGGGTCACCCCTCCACTTT
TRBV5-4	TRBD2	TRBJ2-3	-	CASSMKRGGPPDTQYF	TGTGCCAGCAGCATGAAGCGGGGGGGGCCTCCAGATACGCAGTATTTT
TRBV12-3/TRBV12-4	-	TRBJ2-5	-	CASSLNRAETQYF	TGTGCCAGCAGTTTAAACAGGGCGGAGACCCAGTACTTC
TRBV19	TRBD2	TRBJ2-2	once	CASKAGGLNTGELFF	TGTGCCAGTAAGGCGGGGGGCCTGAACACCGGGGAGCTGTTTTTT
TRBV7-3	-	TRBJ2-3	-	CASSLFSGDGDTQYF	TGTGCCAGCAGCTTATTCTCGGGGGATGGAGATACGCAGTATTTT
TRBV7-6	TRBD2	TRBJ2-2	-	CASSLVLAGGTSTGELFF	TGTGCCAGCAGCTTAGTGCTAGCGGGGGGTACATCCACCGGGGAGCTGTTTTTT
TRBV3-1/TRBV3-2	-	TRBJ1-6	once	CASSGAGNNSPLHF	TGTGCCAGCAGCGGGGCAGGCAATAATTCACCCCTCCACTTT
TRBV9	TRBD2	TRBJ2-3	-	CASSGSGRAGKDTQYF	TGTGCCAGCAGCGGAAGCGGGAGGGCCGGTAAAGATACGCAGTATTTT
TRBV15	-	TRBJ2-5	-	CATSRDSGIYFQETQYF	TGTGCCACCAGCAGAGATTCCGGGATTTACTTTCAAGAGACCCAGTACTTC
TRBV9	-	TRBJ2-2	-	CASSVARANTGELFF	TGTGCCAGCAGCGTGGCCAGGGCGAACACCGGGGAGCTGTTTTTT
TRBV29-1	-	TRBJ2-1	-	CSGGTPRYNEQFF	TGCAGCGGCGGGACGCCAAGATACAATGAGCAGTTCTTC
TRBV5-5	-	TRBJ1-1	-	CASSSVGTWNTEAFF	TGTGCCAGCAGCTCTGTTGGCACCTGGAACACTGAAGCTTTCTTT
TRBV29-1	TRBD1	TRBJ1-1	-	CSVRGQFVTEAFF	TGCAGCGTCCGGGGACAGTTCGTCACTGAAGCTTTCTTT
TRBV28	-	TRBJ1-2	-	CASRPRQESTGYTF	TGTGCCAGCAGACCCCGACAGGAATCAACTGGCTACACCTTC
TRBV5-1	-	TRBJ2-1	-	CASSLGFGRVAQFRSNEQFF	TGCGCCAGCAGCTTGGGGTTCGGGCGGGTAGCCCAGTTTAGGTCCAATGAGCAGTTCTTC
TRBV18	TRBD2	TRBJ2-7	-	CAASAGGRNEQYF	TGTGCCGCCTCAGCGGGGGGGCGTAACGAGCAGTACTTC
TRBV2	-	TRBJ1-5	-	CASSSASNQPQHF	TGTGCCAGCAGCAGTGCAAGCAATCAGCCCCAGCATTTT
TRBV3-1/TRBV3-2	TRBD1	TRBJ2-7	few	CASSRTGTGYYEQYF	TGTGCCAGCAGCCGAACCGGGACAGGGTACTACGAGCAGTACTTC
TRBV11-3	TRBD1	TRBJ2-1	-	CASSLAGQGAYNEQFF	TGTGCCAGCAGCTTAGCGGGACAGGGTGCCTACAATGAGCAGTTCTTC
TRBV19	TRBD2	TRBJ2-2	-	CASLAEWAGELFF	TGTGCCAGTCTAGCGGAGTGGGCCGGGGAGCTGTTTTTT